Following are 15 T cell receptor beta chains from one sample sequenced in a study of T-cell memory formation after mild COVID-19. TCRdb re-called the 5' RACE reads with MiXCR, one entry per CDR3 protein. The data contain 400,000 to 500,000 distinct CDR3 sequences, around 24% of them seen just once; the ten biggest clones take up 8.5% to 10%. Source material: PBMCs or a T cell subset sorted from them (not recorded which). The receptors originated from an adult woman who had mild COVID-19 (a few samples of this study predate the infection). Cell type and time point are not known.

This clonotype was detected only a few times. This chain uses TRBV27 with TRBJ2-2; D perhaps matches TRBD1 (6 bases). The V end was cut by 9 bases, the J end by 3 bases, with 17 bases between. Germline values: CDR1 MNHEY, CDR2 SMNVEV (reference sequence). The CDR3 extends over 15 amino acids. CDR3 residues: CARGRDNLDTGELFF. The CDR3, as DNA: TGTGCCAGGGGCCGGGACAACCTGGACACCGGGGAGCTGTTTTTT.

This sequence joins TRBV6-2 or TRBV6-3 and TRBJ2-7; 11 nucleotides align to TRBD1. V was clipped by 8 bases and J by 2 bases; unmatched bases: 5. This CDR3 has 14 residues. Germline V lookup: CDR1 MNHEY, CDR2 SVGEGT. This CDR3 is CASDRTGGTYEQYF. The CDR3 DNA is TGTGCCAGCGACAGGACAGGGGGCACCTACGAGCAGTACTTC.

This clonotype was counted only a few times. The genes are TRBV7-9 and TRBJ1-1, with TRBD1 matching 8 bases. This CDR3 comprises 16 residues. Germline values: CDR1 SEHNR, CDR2 FQNEAQ (reference sequence). V trimming: 3 bases; J trimming: 6 bases; junction bases outside the gene matches: 12. CDR3 protein: CASSFSRGLLDPEAFF. The CDR3 DNA is TGTGCCAGCAGCTTTTCCAGGGGGCTTCTAGACCCTGAAGCTTTCTTT.

This clonotype was observed a few times. The rearrangement joins TRBV7-3 to TRBJ2-3, with D perhaps matching TRBD2 (6 bases). Germline CDR1 reads SGHTA; CDR2 reads FQGTGA. V was shortened by 5 bases and J by 2 bases, with 14 bases between the two germline ends. This CDR3 has 15 residues. For the CDR3, the DNA is TGTGCCAGCAGCCCCCGGGACTCTTTCACAGATACGCAGTATTTT. Protein: CASSPRDSFTDTQYF.

This clonotype was observed a few times. The chain is built from TRBV20-1 and TRBJ2-1, with 8 bases matching TRBD2. There are 12 residues in the CDR3. Germline CDR1 reads DFQATT; CDR2 reads SNEGSKA (reference sequence). After removal of 5 bases from V and 15 bases from J, the junction contained 12 bases not matched to a gene. The CDR3 sequence is CSAQGLAKRSFF. CDR3 nucleotides: TGCAGTGCTCAAGGACTAGCTAAGAGGTCGTTCTTC.

The chain is built from TRBV4-1 and TRBJ1-3; 11 bases align to TRBD1. The V and J ends lost 8 bases and 0 bases, in that order; junction bases with no gene match: 3. CDR1 MGHRA and CDR2 YSYEKL come from the germline V gene. The CDR3 runs 15 residues. The CDR3 coding sequence is TGCGCCAGCCGGGGACAGGGGGTCTCTGGAAACACCATATATTTT. Translation: CASRGQGVSGNTIYF.

This clonotype was counted a few times. One end of the junction does not line up with germline, which may come from a read error. The rearrangement joins TRBV7-7 to TRBJ2-5, with a tentative D call TRBD1 (6 bases). Germline V lookup: CDR1 SSHAT, CDR2 FNYEAQ (reference sequence). The CDR3 is 17 residues long. CDR3 bases: TGTGCTAGCAGCTTAGGGCAGGGGTTGACGACCCAAGAGACCCAGTACTTC. Its protein is CASSLGQGLTTQETQYF.

This clonotype was detected only a few times. The chain is built from TRBV9 and TRBJ2-3; weak D call: TRBD1 (6 bases). The germline V and J ends were trimmed by 7 bases and 6 bases, with 24 bases remaining between them. The CDR3 has 16 residues. In germline, CDR1 is SGDLS, CDR2 YYNGEE. The DNA for the CDR3 is TGTGCCAGCGGTTCCCATGGGGGCCTACCGGGGGATACGCAGTATTTT. This codes for CASGSHGGLPGDTQYF.

This clonotype was detected many times. V usage is TRBV7-9 and J usage is TRBJ2-7; 11 bases map to TRBD2. Trimming at V came to 5 bases and at J to 3 bases, leaving 6 bases not matched to a gene. Germline V lookup: CDR1 SEHNR, CDR2 FQNEAQ (reference sequence). CDR3 length equals 15 residues. DNA for the CDR3: TGTGCCAGCAGCCACTCCGGGACTAGCGGCTACGAGCAGTACTTC. Protein: CASSHSGTSGYEQYF.

This clonotype was counted a single time. The chain has TRBV20-1 and TRBJ2-3, with D possibly being TRBD2 (6 bases). Germline V lookup: CDR1 DFQATT, CDR2 SNEGSKA (reference sequence). V lost 2 bases and J lost 7, with 16 bases in between. The CDR3 has 14 amino acids. The CDR3 DNA follows: TGCAGTGCTAGAAGACTAGAACCTCCCCATACGCAGTATTTT. This codes for CSARRLEPPHTQYF.

This clonotype was picked up a small number of times. This chain links TRBV5-1 with TRBJ2-2; 10 positions match TRBD1. With 4 bases clipped from V and 6 bases from J, the junction kept 6 bases outside the gene matches. The CDR3 sequence is 15 residues long. Germline V lookup: CDR1 SGHRS, CDR2 YFSETQ. The CDR3: CASSVTGGQAGELFF. The CDR3 DNA reads TGCGCCAGCAGCGTGACAGGGGGCCAAGCCGGGGAGCTGTTTTTT.

Comment on this clonotype: A read error may produce the germline difference seen at one junction end. This chain uses TRBV12-3 or TRBV12-4 with TRBJ2-6, with a weak D call TRBD1 (6 bases). The CDR3 has 16 residues. In DNA form, the CDR3 reads TGTGCCAGCGGAGGCCTCTCAGGGGCTGGGGCCGACGTCCTGACTTTC. This sequence encodes CASGGLSGAGADVLTF.

This clonotype was seen a few times. V and J are TRBV12-3 or TRBV12-4 and TRBJ2-5; no definite D call. There are 11 residues in the CDR3. V lost 6 bases and J lost 9, with 11 bases in between. The CDR3 loop reads CASSARSAQYF. As DNA, the CDR3 is TGTGCCAGCAGCGCTCGATCGGCCCAGTACTTC.

The chain has TRBV6-2 or TRBV6-3 and TRBJ1-2; the D gene is possibly TRBD1 (6 bases). The germline gives CDR1 MNHEY, CDR2 SVGEGT. V was clipped by 9 bases and J by 3 bases, with 11 bases between them. This CDR3 contains 12 residues. The CDR3 here is CASSDSHYGYTF. The CDR3 DNA is TGTGCCAGTTCGGACAGCCACTATGGCTACACCTTC.

There are a few counts of this clonotype. The rearrangement joins TRBV2 to TRBJ2-3; 8 positions agree with TRBD1. Trimming took 6 bases from V and 6 from J; bases not matched to a gene: 17. CDR3 size: 17 residues. Germline values: CDR1 SNHLY, CDR2 FYNNEI. The CDR3 protein is CASRDRDRLIVQDTQYF. The CDR3, as DNA: TGTGCCAGCAGGGACAGGGATCGGTTGATAGTTCAGGATACGCAGTATTTT.